The 9 T cell receptor beta chains presented below share a single source sample, sequenced in a study of blood T cell repertoires in COVID-19. TCRdb keeps only in-frame clones here, not all; method: immunoSEQ multiplex PCR. Of more than 200,000 clones in the sample, approximately 81% were seen once. The sample comprised peripheral blood. The receptors were sampled from a woman over 75 with acute or convalescent COVID-19.

This chain connects TRBV29-1 to TRBJ2-1; D is unresolved. V dropped 4 bases and J dropped 8 bases, with 12 bases sitting between them. The CDR3 sequence is 12 residues long. The germline gives CDR1 SQVTM, CDR2 ANQGSEA. CDR3: CSVGSVRDEQFF. The CDR3 DNA sequence: TGCAGCGTTGGTTCCGTCCGAGATGAGCAGTTCTTC.

The chain is built from TRBV28 and TRBJ2-7, with D tentatively TRBD2 (6 bases). V lost 5 bases and J lost 3, with 17 bases in between. Germline V gene data show CDR1 as MDHEN and CDR2 as SYDVKM. This CDR3 is 15 amino acids long. CDR3 protein: CASSPTGDFYYEQYF. The CDR3 DNA reads TGTGCCAGCAGTCCCACCGGGGACTTCTACTACGAGCAGTACTTC.

The J gene is TRBJ2-7, the V gene TRBV21-1; the table's D call, TRBD1, was not checked against the DNA. TRBV21-1 is assigned pseudogene status. The CDR3 runs to 14 residues. The CDR3, as DNA: TGTGCCAGCACCAAGGACAGGAAGAGCTACGAGCAGTACTTC. This gives the protein CASTKDRKSYEQYF.

The rearrangement uses TRBV7-3 and TRBJ2-1; 9 bases line up with TRBD2. Germline assignment: CDR1 SGHTA and CDR2 FQGTGA. Trimming took 2 bases from V and 7 from J; bases not matched to a gene: 12. The CDR3 runs to 17 residues. CDR3 in DNA: TGTGCCAGCAGCTTAGCGGGAGGGTCCCGCGTTCCGAATGAGCAGTTCTTC. Translating gives CASSLAGGSRVPNEQFF.

CDR3 bases: TGCGCCAGCAGCTTGCGAGAGACTAGCGGGTCGAGCTCCTACAATGAGCAGTTCTTC. Protein: CASSLRETSGSSSYNEQFF. The chain joins TRBV5-1 to TRBJ2-1, with 10 bases lining up with TRBD2. Looked up from germline, CDR1 is SGHRS and CDR2 is YFSETQ. The CDR3 runs 19 residues. The V gene end was trimmed by 1 base and the J gene end by 0 bases; junction bases not matched to a gene: 10.

This sequence joins TRBV7-2 and TRBJ2-5; 10 positions match TRBD1. The CDR3 has 15 amino acids. V trimming: 2 bases; J trimming: 4 bases; junction bases outside the gene matches: 4. Germline V gives CDR1 SGHTA, CDR2 FQGNSA. CDR3 sequence reads: CASSLWDRGGETQYF. CDR3 sequence (DNA): TGTGCCAGCAGCTTATGGGACAGGGGAGGAGAGACCCAGTACTTC.

CDR3 bases: TGTGCCAGCAGTTCAATAGATGGCGGGGCTTTCTTT. It is translated as CASSSIDGGAFF. This chain uses TRBV6-5 with TRBJ1-1; D gene unclear. Germline V lookup: CDR1 MNHEY, CDR2 SVGAGI. Trimming shortened V by 4 bases and J by 11 bases, and 14 bases separated the two germline ends. CDR3 length equals 12 residues.

This rearrangement joins TRBV7-9 to TRBJ2-3, with 10 bases lining up with TRBD2. The germline gives CDR1 SEHNR, CDR2 FQNEAQ (reference sequence). CDR3 length equals 16 residues. The V gene end was trimmed by 6 bases and the J gene end by 6 bases; junction bases not matched to a gene: 12. The CDR3: CASRPSGGLFGDTQYF. The CDR3 coding sequence is TGTGCCAGCAGACCTAGCGGGGGCCTATTCGGTGATACGCAGTATTTT.

This chain links TRBV4-2 with TRBJ1-6, with D possibly matching TRBD1 (5 bases). The CDR3 consists of 14 residues. The germline V and J ends were trimmed by 3 bases and 3 bases, with 6 bases remaining between them. Looked up from germline, CDR1 is LGHNA and CDR2 is YNFKEQ. The CDR3 region is CASSQQGYNSPLHF. The CDR3 DNA is TGTGCCAGCAGCCAGCAGGGCTATAATTCACCCCTCCACTTT.